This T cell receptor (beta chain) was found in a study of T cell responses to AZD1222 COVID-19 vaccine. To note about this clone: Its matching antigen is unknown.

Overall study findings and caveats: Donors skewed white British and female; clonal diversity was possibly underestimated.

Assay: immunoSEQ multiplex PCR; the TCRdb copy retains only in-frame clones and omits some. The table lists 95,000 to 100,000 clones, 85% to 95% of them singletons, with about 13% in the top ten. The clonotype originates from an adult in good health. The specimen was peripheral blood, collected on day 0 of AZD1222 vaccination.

The chain's CDR3 is CASSPYSGTSGEKLFF. The DNA of the CDR3 is TGTGCCAGCAGCCCCTACTCGGGGACATCCGGTGAAAAACTGTTTTTT. This chain joins TRBV9 and TRBJ1-4; D possibly corresponds to TRBD1 (6 bases). The CDR3 has 16 residues. Trimming took 4 bases from V and 7 from J, leaving 20 bases between them. Per the germline V gene, CDR1 is SGDLS and CDR2 is YYNGEE. Together with reference TRBV9 and TRBJ1-4, the CDR3 gives the full variable domain: DSGVTQTPKHLITATGQRVTLRCSPRSGDLSVYWYQQSLDQGLQFLIQYYNGEERAKGNILERFSAQQFPDLHSELNLSSLELGDSALYFCASSPYSGTSGEKLFFGSGTQLSVL.